The 2 T cell receptor beta chains below all came from one sample that was sequenced in a study of Graves' ophthalmopathy and Graves' hyperthyroidism. The study amplified TCR beta CDR3 regions using RNA transcripts. Following a first-round RT-PCR that used HTBI primers, a second-round multiplex PCR was carried out. TCRdb independently ran MiXCR on the multiplex PCR reads; one entry per CDR3 protein. This repertoire shows 360,000 or so distinct CDR3 sequences, 15% to 20% found once; its top ten account for 1.6%. The sample taken for sequencing was peripheral blood. The receptor set was obtained from a woman younger than 30 with Graves' ophthalmopathy.

A single count supports this clonotype. This chain links TRBV20-1 with TRBJ1-2; D not certain. The CDR3 contains 10 residues. The V gene's germline CDR1 is DFQATT and CDR2 SNEGSKA (reference sequence). The ends were cut back, 2 bases at V and 7 bases at J, with 5 bases in the middle. The CDR3, as DNA: TGCAGTGCTAGATTCACTGGCTACACCTTC. Translation: CSARFTGYTF.

This clonotype was found many times. The V gene is TRBV5-4, the J gene TRBJ1-2, with TRBD1 matching 7 bases. Per the germline V gene, CDR1 is SGHNT and CDR2 is YYREEE (reference sequence). With V trimmed by 4 bases and J by 3 bases, 6 bases remained unmatched. The CDR3 is 14 amino acids. In DNA, the CDR3 is TGTGCCAGCAGCCAACAGGGGCTTGACTATGGCTACACCTTC. Amino acids: CASSQQGLDYGYTF.